The rows below give T cell receptor beta chains drawn from one sample of a study of patients and donors after allogeneic stem cell transplantation. TCRdb re-derived calls from the RT-PCR reads in MiXCR, one entry per CDR3 protein. The sample yields 900,000 to 1,000,000 distinct CDR3 sequences, under 20% seen once. The specimen sequenced was blood, either unsorted or a sorted T cell fraction (not recorded which). Source of these receptors: a human donor who was either an allogeneic HSCT recipient or a stem cell or donor lymphocyte infusion donor (not recorded which). It is not recorded whose cells these are; they may come from a transplant donor. Both conserved end residues are part of each CDR3. A D gene is named only where the DNA matches it firmly. Not every row has a clone size; where given, it reads once, few, many or a size class.

V gene,D gene,J gene,clone size,CDR3 DNA,CDR3 protein
TRBV5-4,TRBD2,TRBJ2-1,.,TGTGCCAGCAGGCGGGGGGGAATATATAATGAGCAGTTCTTC,CASRRGGIYNEQFF
TRBV24-1,.,TRBJ1-5,.,TGTGCCACCAGTGGAATCACAAATAATCAGCCCCAGCATTTT,CATSGITNNQPQHF
TRBV2,.,TRBJ2-7,.,TGTGCCAGCACCCTAAAAAGAAACCCAAACTCCTACGAGCAGTACTTC,CASTLKRNPNSYEQYF
TRBV12-3/TRBV12-4,.,TRBJ1-2,few,TGTGCCAGCAGTCCAGGACAGAGTGGGTACTATGGCTACACCTTC,CASSPGQSGYYGYTF
TRBV12-3/TRBV12-4,.,TRBJ1-3,few,TGTGCCAGCACGAATAGGGGGATTGGAAACACCATATATTTT,CASTNRGIGNTIYF
TRBV20-1,.,TRBJ2-1,many,TGCAGTGCTAGCCCTATCTCGAGGGTGTTCGATGAGCAGTTCTTC,CSASPISRVFDEQFF
TRBV20-1,.,TRBJ2-5,few,TGCAGTGCTAGCCCCCTTGAGGGCGGGACCCAGTACTTC,CSASPLEGGTQYF
TRBV6-1,TRBD1,TRBJ1-1,few,TGTGCCAGCAGACCTGACAGGGCGGATGAAGCTTTCTTT,CASRPDRADEAFF
TRBV12-3/TRBV12-4,TRBD2,TRBJ2-3,few,TGTGCCAGCAGTTTAGATCCTAGCGGTTACACAGATACGCAGTATTTT,CASSLDPSGYTDTQYF
TRBV25-1,TRBD2,TRBJ2-3,.,TGTGCCAGCAGTCCGCCCCGGGGACTAGCGGGAGCGGATACGCAGTATTTT,CASSPPRGLAGADTQYF
TRBV5-1,TRBD2,TRBJ2-2,.,TGCGCCAGCAGCTCCGAGCGGGGGGTCGGGGAGCTGTTTTTT,CASSSERGVGELFF
TRBV7-2,.,TRBJ2-7,.,TGTGCCAGCAGCCTCCAAATGGGGCCTCGAGAGCAGTACTTC,CASSLQMGPREQYF
TRBV5-1,TRBD2,TRBJ2-1,few,TGCGCCAGCAGCCGTGGGGGGGGGAATGAGCAGTTCTTC,CASSRGGGNEQFF
TRBV5-1,.,TRBJ2-2,many,TGCGCCAGCAGCTTGGCAGGAAAGCTGTTTTTT,CASSLAGKLFF
TRBV9,TRBD2,TRBJ2-3,.,TGTGCCAGCGGGACTAGCAGTCACGCCTCAGATACGCAGTATTTT,CASGTSSHASDTQYF
TRBV12-3/TRBV12-4,.,TRBJ1-2,many,TGTGCCAGCAGCTTGATGGGGAACTATGGCTACACCTTC,CASSLMGNYGYTF
TRBV27,TRBD1,TRBJ1-2,few,TGTGCCAGCAGTTTGGGGACAGGGGGCCACTATGGCTACACCTTC,CASSLGTGGHYGYTF
TRBV5-1,.,TRBJ1-1,.,TGCGCCAGCGGTCTGGGCAGGGGCCCCACTGAAGCTTTCTTT,CASGLGRGPTEAFF
TRBV4-2,.,TRBJ2-7,.,TGTGCCAGCAGCAAGGGACCTGGACAGCTCCCCTACGAGCAGTACTTC,CASSKGPGQLPYEQYF
TRBV28,.,TRBJ2-4,few,TGTGCCAGCAGTTTGAGGGGCCTAGTCAAAAACATTCAGTACTTC,CASSLRGLVKNIQYF
TRBV12-3/TRBV12-4,TRBD2,TRBJ2-1,few,TGTGCCAGCAGTTTAGTCGCGGGGGGGCCTCGAGAGCAGTTCTTC,CASSLVAGGPREQFF
TRBV28,.,TRBJ1-2,few,TGTGCCAGCAGTTTACCGTCGGCCGGGGTGAACTTTGGCTACACCTTC,CASSLPSAGVNFGYTF
TRBV12-3/TRBV12-4,TRBD2,TRBJ2-7,.,TGTGCCAGCAGTTTAGCAGCTAGCGGGACCAAGCAGTACTTC,CASSLAASGTKQYF
TRBV29-1,.,TRBJ2-5,.,TGCAGCGTTGTCCCCTACTGGCTGCCAGAGACCCAGTACTTC,CSVVPYWLPETQYF
TRBV2,TRBD1,TRBJ2-1,few,TGTGCCAACCGGGACAGGAGTTACAATGAGCAGTTCTTC,CANRDRSYNEQFF
TRBV7-6,TRBD2,TRBJ2-5,few,TGTGCCAGCAGCTTAGCAGCTAGCGGGGAAGAGACCCAGTACTTC,CASSLAASGEETQYF
TRBV5-1,.,TRBJ2-7,.,TGCGCCAGCAGCTTGGATCTGGCAGACTCCTACGAGCAGTACTTC,CASSLDLADSYEQYF
TRBV20-1,.,TRBJ1-1,.,TGCAGTGCTAGAGTGGTTGGACGGTGGAACACTGAAGCTTTCTTT,CSARVVGRWNTEAFF
TRBV29-1,.,TRBJ2-7,.,TGCAGCGCCCGGCCCCTCAGCTCCTACGAGCAGTACTTC,CSARPLSSYEQYF
TRBV12-3/TRBV12-4,.,TRBJ2-5,many,TGTGCCAGCAGACTCACAGGGACGGAGACCCAGTACTTC,CASRLTGTETQYF
TRBV4-2,TRBD2,TRBJ2-1,many,TGTGCCAGCAGCCAAGATGGGCGGGGGAACAATGAGCAGTTCTTC,CASSQDGRGNNEQFF
TRBV14,.,TRBJ2-3,.,TGTGCCAGCAGCTGGGACGTGCAGGAAGATACGCAGTATTTT,CASSWDVQEDTQYF
TRBV7-9,TRBD1,TRBJ1-3,few,TGTGCCAGCCCGAAGGGGGCGGACACCATATATTTT,CASPKGADTIYF
TRBV27,TRBD1,TRBJ2-3,.,TGTGCCAGCAGTATTTCCCTACAGGGGACCACAGATACGCAGTATTTT,CASSISLQGTTDTQYF
TRBV5-1,TRBD2,TRBJ2-1,.,TGCGCCAGCAGCTGGGCCTTAGCGGGGGGGCTGAGCTCCTACAATGAGCAGTTCTTC,CASSWALAGGLSSYNEQFF
TRBV2,.,TRBJ1-3,.,TGTGCCAGCAGTGTGCCTCCTGGAAACACCATATATTTT,CASSVPPGNTIYF
TRBV4-2,.,TRBJ2-2,.,TGTGCCAGCAGCCAAGATGTTAAGAGCTCGGGGGAGCTGTTTTTT,CASSQDVKSSGELFF
TRBV4-3,.,TRBJ1-1,few,TGCGCCAGCAGCCAACAGCGTACAGGCGGTGCTTTCTTT,CASSQQRTGGAFF
TRBV4-1,.,TRBJ1-1,few,TGCGCCAGCAGCCAAGGGTACAGAGGGGTTGAAGCTTTCTTT,CASSQGYRGVEAFF
TRBV5-1,TRBD2,TRBJ2-5,.,TGCGCCAGCAGCCGCTGGCAACTAGCGGTGAAAGAGACCCAGTACTTC,CASSRWQLAVKETQYF
TRBV11-2,.,TRBJ1-6,few,TGTGCCAGCAGCCTCGACAGGATGGGGTCACCCCTCCACTTT,CASSLDRMGSPLHF
TRBV2,TRBD1,TRBJ1-6,few,TGTGCCAGCAGAGAGGACAGGGGCTCACCCCTCCACTTT,CASREDRGSPLHF
TRBV27,.,TRBJ2-4,few,TGTGCCAGCAGTTGGTCGGGGCAAGGAAACATTCAGTACTTC,CASSWSGQGNIQYF
TRBV5-1,.,TRBJ1-3,.,TGCGCCAGCAGCACGGCCGGGACAACGGGAGGAAACACCATATATTTT,CASSTAGTTGGNTIYF
TRBV24-1,.,TRBJ1-2,.,TGTGCCACCAGTGACTTCCGGGACGGGGGAGGCTACACCTTC,CATSDFRDGGGYTF
TRBV3-1,TRBD2,TRBJ2-7,few,TGTGCCAGCAGCCAAGATCCGGGGACTAGCTCCTACGAGCAGTACTTC,CASSQDPGTSSYEQYF
TRBV20-1,TRBD1,TRBJ2-7,.,TGCAGTGCCCACAAACAGGGGATGACCTACGAGCAGTACTTC,CSAHKQGMTYEQYF